Sequencing of this T cell receptor beta chain was carried out in a study of T-cell memory formation after mild COVID-19. After 5'RACE with constant-segment primers, TCR alpha and TCR beta cDNA libraries carrying sample barcodes and UMIs were obtained. TCRdb processed the 5' RACE reads anew with MiXCR; each CDR3 protein has one entry. The table lists approximately 290,000 distinct CDR3 sequences, roughly 19% of them singletons. This CDR3 has 13 residues. Germline V lookup: CDR1 KGHSH, CDR2 LQKENI. The V end was cut by 0 bases, the J end by 3 bases, with 6 bases between. Sequenced sample: PBMCs or a T cell subset sorted from them (not recorded which). The receptor was isolated from a man in his late teens or twenties who had mild COVID-19 (a few samples of this study predate the infection). Cell type and time point are not known. V and J are TRBV18 and TRBJ2-7; no clear D gene. The CDR3 loop reads CASSPPIRYEQYF. CDR3 nucleotides: TGTGCCAGCTCACCACCGATACGCTACGAGCAGTACTTC.